These 19 T cell receptor beta chains came from one sample sequenced in a study of cytomegalovirus exposure and HLA in healthy donors. In the PCR, 60 Vbeta and 13 Jbeta primers were used. The repertoire was sequenced with immunoSEQ multiplex PCR; TCRdb's copy has only in-frame clones and lacks some. The sample table sets out roughly 190,000 clones. The material sequenced was PBMCs. The receptors here all came from a man between 25 and 39 years old in good health and CMV-seronegative.

J is TRBJ2-1 and V is TRBV6-1; 12 nucleotides agree with TRBD2. CDR1 is MNHNS, CDR2 SASEGT, per germline. V dropped 2 bases and J dropped 4; count of bases not matched to a gene: 0. This CDR3 has 15 residues. CDR3 coding DNA: TGTGCCAGCAGTGAACTAGCGGGGGGGTACAATGAGCAGTTCTTC. Residues: CASSELAGGYNEQFF.

The V gene is TRBV7-8, the J gene TRBJ1-1; possible D gene TRBD1, 6 bases. This CDR3 has 15 residues. Germline V gene sequence: CDR1 SGHVS, CDR2 FQNEAQ. Trimming pared 2 bases from V and 4 bases from J, leaving 14 bases between. The CDR3 sequence is CASSLFSQGSTEAFF. CDR3 bases: TGTGCCAGCAGCTTATTTAGTCAGGGGAGCACTGAAGCTTTCTTT.

The chain couples TRBV5-1 to TRBJ2-2; TRBD1 agrees at 7 bases. Germline V gene data show CDR1 as SGHRS and CDR2 as YFSETQ. V was clipped by 4 bases and J by 3 bases; unmatched bases: 12. The CDR3 loop spans 17 amino acids. The CDR3 DNA follows: TGCGCCAGCAGCCTTTACGACAGGGCAGGGGACACCGGGGAGCTGTTTTTT. Translated, it gives CASSLYDRAGDTGELFF.

The rearrangement joins TRBV9 to TRBJ2-2; maybe TRBD2 (6 bases). Germline lookup yields CDR1 SGDLS and CDR2 YYNGEE. The CDR3 contains 17 residues. Trimming cost V 1 base and J 5 bases, with 18 bases left between them. The CDR3 DNA reads TGTGCCAGCAGCGTAATAGGAGGGGCTAGGTTGACCGGGGAGCTGTTTTTT. Its translation is CASSVIGGARLTGELFF.

The chain recombines TRBV2 with TRBJ2-1, with D hard to call. Germline loops: CDR1 SNHLY, CDR2 FYNNEI. The CDR3 extends over 15 amino acids. V lost 3 bases and J 1 base, leaving 10 bases between the germline ends. The CDR3 coding sequence is TGTGCCAGCAGTGACATTCAGGAATCCTACAATGAGCAGTTCTTC. This gives the protein CASSDIQESYNEQFF.

This CDR3 is CASSPGGRLEYGYTF. The DNA of the CDR3 is TGTGCCAGCTCACCGGGGGGGAGATTGGAGTATGGCTACACCTTC. J is TRBJ1-2 and V is TRBV18; the D gene is possibly TRBD1 (5 bases). The CDR3 loop spans 15 amino acids. The V end was cut by 3 bases, the J end by 5 bases, with 16 bases between. The germline gives CDR1 KGHSH, CDR2 LQKENI.

The gene calls are TRBV2 and TRBJ2-7, with 10 bases identical to TRBD2. The germline gives CDR1 SNHLY, CDR2 FYNNEI. The CDR3 length is 13 residues. Trimming removed 6 bases from V and 3 bases from J; junction bases left unmatched: 2. CDR3 coding DNA: TGTGCCAGCAGCCGGACTAGCGGCTACGAGCAGTACTTC. Amino acid sequence: CASSRTSGYEQYF.

CDR3 in DNA: TGTGCCAGCAGCCGAAACGGCTATGGCTACACCTTC. This encodes CASSRNGYGYTF. The J gene is TRBJ1-2, the V gene TRBV7-6; D remains ambiguous. Germline V gene data show CDR1 as SGHVS and CDR2 as FNYEAQ. This CDR3 region has 12 residues. V gave up 5 bases and J gave up 4 bases, with 8 bases separating them.

This chain connects TRBV4-2 to TRBJ2-7, with 8 bases fitting TRBD2. CDR1 and CDR2 (germline): LGHNA, YNFKEQ. V lost 6 bases to trimming and J lost 5 bases; unmatched junction nucleotides: 15. This CDR3 has 16 amino acids. CDR3 in amino acids: CASSKYGAGGDDEQYF. CDR3 bases: TGTGCCAGCAGTAAATACGGGGCGGGAGGTGATGACGAGCAGTACTTC.

J is TRBJ1-5 and V is TRBV19, with 7 bases identical to TRBD1. Germline V lookup: CDR1 LNHDA, CDR2 SQIVND (reference sequence). This CDR3 comprises 16 residues. V lost 5 bases and J lost 6; bases outside the gene matches: 13. In DNA form, the CDR3 reads TGTGCCAGTAGTGTAAGACAGGGCGGTCATTCTCAGCCCCAGCATTTT. It encodes CASSVRQGGHSQPQHF.

This rearrangement joins TRBV6-1 to TRBJ1-1; 9 bases line up with TRBD1. V shed 2 bases, J shed 2 bases, and the junction held 6 bases outside the gene matches. This CDR3 comprises 16 residues. Germline V gene data show CDR1 as MNHNS and CDR2 as SASEGT. CDR3 DNA sequence: TGTGCCAGCAGTGAAAGCCCGGGACAGGGAAACACTGAAGCTTTCTTT. This codes for CASSESPGQGNTEAFF.

This chain uses TRBV7-8 with TRBJ2-2; D gene ambiguous. With 1 base removed from V and 2 bases from J, the gap between germline ends came to 11 bases. The CDR3 spans 16 residues. The germline V gene has CDR1 SGHVS and CDR2 FQNEAQ. The chain's CDR3 is CASSLGSALNTGELFF. The CDR3 nucleotides read TGTGCCAGCAGCTTAGGGAGTGCGCTAAACACCGGGGAGCTGTTTTTT.

This chain links TRBV29-1 with TRBJ2-1, with unresolved D. This CDR3 is built from 11 residues. CDR1 and CDR2 (germline): SQVTM, ANQGSEA. V was clipped by 7 bases and J by 4 bases, with 8 bases between them. The CDR3 loop is CSADGYNEQFF. CDR3 DNA: TGCAGCGCTGACGGTTACAATGAGCAGTTCTTC.

The chain is built from TRBV30 and TRBJ2-5; D is uncertain. The J call is doubtful: the DNA matches TRBJ2-7 better. Germline assignment: CDR1 GTSNPN and CDR2 SVGIG (reference sequence). This CDR3 has 18 amino acids. The CDR3 protein is CAWSVLGYRNRISYEQYF. As DNA, the CDR3 is TGTGCCTGGAGTGTATTGGGTTACAGAAATAGGATCTCCTACGAGCAGTACTTC.

This chain links TRBV19 with TRBJ1-5, with D maybe TRBD1 (5 bases). Between the trimmed V and J ends, which lost 9 bases and 1 base, there was a span of 31 bases. Per the germline V gene, CDR1 is LNHDA and CDR2 is SQIVND (reference sequence). The length of the CDR3 is 20 residues. The CDR3 loop reads CASPAGPNWRGGVSNQPQHF. CDR3 in DNA: TGTGCCAGCCCGGCAGGACCAAACTGGAGGGGCGGGGTCAGCAATCAGCCCCAGCATTTT. Together with reference TRBV19 and TRBJ1-5, the CDR3 gives the full variable domain: DGGITQSPKYLFRKEGQNVTLSCEQNLNHDAMYWYRQDPGQGLRLIYYSQIVNDFQKGDIAEGYSVSREKKESFPLTVTSAQKNPTAFYLCASPAGPNWRGGVSNQPQHFGDGTRLSIL.

CDR3 region: CASSTITASYNEQFF. The DNA of the CDR3 is TGTGCCAGCAGCACTATTACCGCCTCCTACAATGAGCAGTTCTTC. The chain carries TRBV9 and TRBJ2-1, with unresolved D. This CDR3 comprises 15 residues. Germline CDR1 SGDLS, CDR2 YYNGEE. The V end lost 4 bases, the J end lost 0 bases, and 11 bases lay between the germline ends.

The V and J genes are TRBV5-4 and TRBJ2-1; D unresolved. CDR1 and CDR2 (germline): SGHNT, YYREEE (reference sequence). The CDR3 has 11 residues. Trimming took off 4 bases at V and 5 bases at J, with 4 bases between the two ends. The CDR3 DNA reads as TGTGCCAGCAGCCGAGACAATGAGCAGTTCTTC. Translating it yields CASSRDNEQFF.

V is TRBV28 and J is TRBJ2-3; 7 bases are shared with TRBD2. The CDR3 length is 17 residues. Germline assignment: CDR1 MDHEN and CDR2 SYDVKM. V lost 1 base to trimming and J lost 5 bases; unmatched junction nucleotides: 12. CDR3 in DNA: TGTGCCAGCAGTTTATCCTTCGTGGGCGGGAGTAAAGATACGCAGTATTTT. This codes for CASSLSFVGGSKDTQYF.

As regards this clone: Other nucleotide sequences in the sample specify the same CDR3. The CDR3 region is CASSLDSGFDEQYF. CDR3 DNA: TGCGCCAGCAGCTTGGATAGCGGGTTCGACGAGCAGTACTTC. The chain uses TRBV5-1 and TRBJ2-7; the match to TRBD2 covers 7 bases. V lost 0 bases, J lost 5 bases, and 5 bases stayed unmatched. The CDR3 consists of 14 residues. From germline, CDR1 is SGHRS and CDR2 YFSETQ.